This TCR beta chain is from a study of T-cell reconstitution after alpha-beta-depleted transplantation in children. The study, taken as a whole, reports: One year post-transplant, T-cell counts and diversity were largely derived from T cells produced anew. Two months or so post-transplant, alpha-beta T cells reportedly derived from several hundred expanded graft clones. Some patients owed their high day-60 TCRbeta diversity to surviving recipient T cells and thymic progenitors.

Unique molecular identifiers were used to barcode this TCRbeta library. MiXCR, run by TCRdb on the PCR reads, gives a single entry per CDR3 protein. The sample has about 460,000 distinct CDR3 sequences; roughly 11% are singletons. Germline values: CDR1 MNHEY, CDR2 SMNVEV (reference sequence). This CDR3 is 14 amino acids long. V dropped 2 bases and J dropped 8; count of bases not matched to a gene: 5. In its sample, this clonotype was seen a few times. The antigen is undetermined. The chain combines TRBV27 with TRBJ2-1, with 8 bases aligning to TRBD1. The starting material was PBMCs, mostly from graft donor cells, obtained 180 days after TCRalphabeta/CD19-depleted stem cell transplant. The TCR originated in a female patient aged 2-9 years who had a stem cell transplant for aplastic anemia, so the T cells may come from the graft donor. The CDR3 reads CASSLQGAGHEQFF. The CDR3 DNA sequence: TGTGCCAGCAGTTTACAGGGGGCCGGGCATGAGCAGTTCTTC.